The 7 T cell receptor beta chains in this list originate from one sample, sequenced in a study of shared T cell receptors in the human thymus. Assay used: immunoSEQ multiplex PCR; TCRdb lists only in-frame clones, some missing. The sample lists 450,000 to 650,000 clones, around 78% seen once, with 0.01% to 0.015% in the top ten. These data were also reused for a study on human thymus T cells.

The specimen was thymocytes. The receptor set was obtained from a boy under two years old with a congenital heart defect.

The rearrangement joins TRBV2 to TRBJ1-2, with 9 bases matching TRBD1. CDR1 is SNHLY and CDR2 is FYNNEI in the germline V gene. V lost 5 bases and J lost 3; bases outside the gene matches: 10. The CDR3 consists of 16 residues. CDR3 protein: CASSCSGTGSDYGYTF. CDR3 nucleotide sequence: TGTGCCAGCAGTTGCTCCGGGACAGGGTCCGACTATGGCTACACCTTC.

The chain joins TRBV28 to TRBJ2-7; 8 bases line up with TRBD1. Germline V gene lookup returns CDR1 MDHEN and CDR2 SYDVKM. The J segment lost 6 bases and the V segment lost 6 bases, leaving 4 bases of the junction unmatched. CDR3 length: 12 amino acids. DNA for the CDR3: TGTGCCAGCAGGGCAGACAGGGGCGAGCAGTACTTC. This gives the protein CASRADRGEQYF.

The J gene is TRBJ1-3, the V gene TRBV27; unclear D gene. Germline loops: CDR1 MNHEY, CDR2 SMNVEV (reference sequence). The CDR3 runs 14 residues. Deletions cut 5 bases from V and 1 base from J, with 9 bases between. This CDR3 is CASSPSVSGNTIYF. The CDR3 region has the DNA TGTGCCAGCAGTCCGTCGGTGTCTGGAAACACCATATATTTT.

The CDR3 DNA reads as TGTGCCAGCAGCTTAAAGGGCGCAGAGGGTTCCTACGAGCAGTACTTC. Its protein product is CASSLKGAEGSYEQYF. The gene calls are TRBV11-1 and TRBJ2-7; perhaps TRBD2 as D (5 bases). The CDR3 has 16 amino acids. Germline V gene lookup returns CDR1 SGHAT and CDR2 FQDESV (reference sequence). Trimming removed 2 bases at V and 1 base at J, with 15 bases between. Based on the CDR3 plus reference TRBV11-1 and TRBJ2-7, the full variable domain is EAEVAQSPRYKITEKSQAVAFWCDPISGHATLYWYRQILGQGPELLVQFQDESVVDDSQLPKDRFSAERLKGVDSTLKIQPAELGDSAMYLCASSLKGAEGSYEQYFGPGTRLTVT.

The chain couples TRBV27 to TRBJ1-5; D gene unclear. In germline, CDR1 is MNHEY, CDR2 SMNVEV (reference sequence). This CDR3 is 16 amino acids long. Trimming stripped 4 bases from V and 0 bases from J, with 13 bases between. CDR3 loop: CASSSDRVYSNQPQHF. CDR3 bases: TGTGCCAGCAGTTCCGACCGGGTTTATAGCAATCAGCCCCAGCATTTT.

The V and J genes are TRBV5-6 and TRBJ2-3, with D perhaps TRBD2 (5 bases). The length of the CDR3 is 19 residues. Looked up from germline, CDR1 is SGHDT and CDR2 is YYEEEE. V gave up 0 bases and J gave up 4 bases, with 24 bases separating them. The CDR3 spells CASSLANLDLIRYPDTQYF. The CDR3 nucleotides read TGTGCCAGCAGCTTGGCCAACTTGGACTTAATACGGTATCCAGATACGCAGTATTTT.

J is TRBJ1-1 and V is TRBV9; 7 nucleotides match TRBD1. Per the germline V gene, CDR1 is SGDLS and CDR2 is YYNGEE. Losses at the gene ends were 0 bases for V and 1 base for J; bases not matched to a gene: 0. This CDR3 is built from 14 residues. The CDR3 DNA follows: TGTGCCAGCAGCGTAGGGGACAGGAACACTGAAGCTTTCTTT. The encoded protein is CASSVGDRNTEAFF.